A selection of T cell receptor beta chains follows, all from one sample in a study of technical replicates of blood from a handful of donors. Generated by immunoSEQ multiplex PCR, the TCRdb table keeps only in-frame clones and is missing some. The table has around 79,000 clones, more than 85% seen once; the top ten hold roughly 0.37%. Material for sequencing was T cells isolated from PBMCs. These TCRs come from a human donor in good health. Some clones in this sample may be carry-over from other donors' samples. Both conserved end residues are part of each CDR3. The D gene is left open where the match is weak. Clone size, where shown, is once, few, many, or a class for clones that have expanded.

j_call clone_size cdr3_length v_call d_call cdr3_nt cdr3_aa
TRBJ1-4 . 13 TRBV7-9 . TGTGCCAGCAGCTTAGGACAGGTTGAAAAACTGTTTTTT CASSLGQVEKLFF
TRBJ2-7 . 13 TRBV9 . TGTGCCAGCAGCGCCACGAGAGGGAGGGAGCAGTACTTC CASSATRGREQYF
TRBJ1-1 . 15 TRBV11-2 . TGTGCCAGCACTGTAGGGAACAGGGTGGACACTGAAGCTTTCTTT CASTVGNRVDTEAFF
TRBJ1-1 . 13 TRBV29-1 . TGCAGTGTCGACGGAGGACTGAACACTGAAGCTTTCTTT CSVDGGLNTEAFF
TRBJ2-3 . 16 TRBV11-3 TRBD2 TGTGCCAGCAGCCGGGTGGGACTAGCGGGGTCCCTTGGGCAGTATTTT CASSRVGLAGSLGQYF
TRBJ2-3 . 17 TRBV9 TRBD2 TGTGCCAGCAGCGTAGATTCCCTAGCGGGAAGGACAGATACGCAGTATTTT CASSVDSLAGRTDTQYF
TRBJ2-3 . 14 TRBV11-3 . TGTGCCAGCAGCCATGGACTAAGGACAGATACGCAGTATTTT CASSHGLRTDTQYF
TRBJ2-5 . 13 TRBV7-9 TRBD1 TGTGCCACCGGGGACAGGGGGAGAGAGACCCAGTACTTC CATGDRGRETQYF
TRBJ1-1 . 15 TRBV2 TRBD1 TGTGCCAGCAGGTCCGGGACAGGGGGCTACACTGAAGCTTTCTTT CASRSGTGGYTEAFF
TRBJ2-7 . 15 TRBV5-1 . TGCGCCAGCAGCTTGACAGGGAGGGACACCTACGAGCAGTACTTC CASSLTGRDTYEQYF
TRBJ2-3 few 16 TRBV25-1 . TGTGCCAGCAGTGCCGCTACAGGTTCCTTGGCAGATACGCAGTATTTT CASSAATGSLADTQYF
TRBJ1-4 . 13 TRBV18 . TGTGCCAGCTCAGCCTATTCCAGGGAAAAACTGTTTTTT CASSAYSREKLFF
TRBJ1-1 . 13 TRBV6-5 TRBD1 TGTGCCATCCAACAGGGGATGAACACTGAAGCTTTCTTT CAIQQGMNTEAFF
TRBJ2-7 . 13 TRBV2 TRBD1 TGTGCCAGCAGTCAAGAGACAGGGGCCGAGCAGTACTTC CASSQETGAEQYF
TRBJ1-1 once 15 TRBV9 TRBD1 TGTGCCAGCAGCGCCTGGACAGGGAGGAACACTGAAGCTTTCTTT CASSAWTGRNTEAFF
TRBJ2-5 . 13 TRBV7-9 . TGTGCCAGCAGCTTAGAACTCGAAGAGACCCAGTACTTC CASSLELEETQYF
TRBJ1-1 . 13 TRBV29-1 . TGCAGCGGGGAAGACGCCGGTCAAGCCGCAGCTTTCTTT CSGEDAGQAAAFF
TRBJ2-3 . 15 TRBV9 . TGTGCCAGCAGCGTGGGATTTGGGAGAACAGATACGCAGTATTTT CASSVGFGRTDTQYF
TRBJ2-1 . 16 TRBV7-9 TRBD2 TGTGCCAGCAGCACTACCGGGACTAGCGGGACAAATGAGCAGTTCTTC CASSTTGTSGTNEQFF
TRBJ2-7 . 15 TRBV5-1 . TGCGCCAGCAGCTTGGAAGGGGCCCTATCCTACGAGCAGTACTTC CASSLEGALSYEQYF
TRBJ2-1 . 16 TRBV14 TRBD2 TGTGCCAGCAGCCAAGTAGGCGGGAGGGGGGAGCATGAGCAGTTCTTC CASSQVGGRGEHEQFF
TRBJ1-1 . 13 TRBV5-1 . TGCGCCAGCAGTTATGGACAGAACACTGAAGCTTTCTTT CASSYGQNTEAFF
TRBJ1-4 . 15 TRBV19 TRBD1 TGTGCCAGCTTGGGCAACAGGGGTTTTGGAGAAAAACTGTTTTTT CASLGNRGFGEKLFF
TRBJ2-7 . 13 TRBV5-4 . TGTGCCAGCAGCTTACAGGGCCACTACGAGCAGTACTTC CASSLQGHYEQYF
TRBJ1-1 . 14 TRBV7-8 . TGTGCCAGCAGCTTACAGGGAATGAACACTGAAGCTTTCTTT CASSLQGMNTEAFF
TRBJ2-7 . 15 TRBV5-4 TRBD1 TGTGCCAGCAGTTATCCGGGACAGAGCTCCTACGAGCAGTACTTC CASSYPGQSSYEQYF
TRBJ2-3 . 16 TRBV9 TRBD2 TGTGCCAGCAGCGTAGCAGGCGGGGGGGCGGCAGATACGCAGTATTTT CASSVAGGGAADTQYF
TRBJ2-1 . 11 TRBV28 . TGTGCCAGCAGTCGCGGCAATGAGCAGTTCTTC CASSRGNEQFF
TRBJ2-6 . 17 TRBV11-2 . TGTGCCAGCAGCTTAGATCGGGCAGGGCCAGGGGCCAACGTCCTGACTTTC CASSLDRAGPGANVLTF
TRBJ1-1 . 15 TRBV7-9 TRBD1 TGTGCCAGCAGCTCCTGGGACAGATCGAACACTGAAGCTTTCTTT CASSSWDRSNTEAFF
TRBJ2-5 . 13 TRBV7-8 TRBD1 TGTGCCAGCAGCTTTGGGACAGCTGAGACCCAGTACTTC CASSFGTAETQYF
TRBJ1-2 . 13 TRBV5-8 TRBD1 TGTGCCACCCAGGGAACTACAGGGGTAGGCTACACCTTC CATQGTTGVGYTF
TRBJ2-2 . 15 TRBV29-1 TRBD1 TGCAGCACTGGGGACCGACAGGGGGCGACCGGGGAGCTGTTTTTT CSTGDRQGATGELFF
TRBJ2-5 . 14 TRBV9 TRBD1 TGTGCCAGCAGCGTGACAGGGACGGGGGAGACCCAGTACTTC CASSVTGTGETQYF
TRBJ2-7 . 15 TRBV7-2 TRBD2 TGTGCCAGCAGCTCGTCTAGCGGGAGCTCCTACGAGCAGTACTTC CASSSSSGSSYEQYF
TRBJ2-6 . 17 TRBV5-5 . TGTGCCAGCAGCTTGCGGCAGGGAACCTCCGGGGCCAACGTCCTGACTTTC CASSLRQGTSGANVLTF
TRBJ2-3 . 13 TRBV4-2 . TGTGCCAGTGGAGCGGTTAGCACAGATACGCAGTATTTT CASGAVSTDTQYF
TRBJ1-3 once 13 TRBV2 . TGTGCCATAGAAGGGAGCTCTGGAAACACCATATATTTT CAIEGSSGNTIYF
TRBJ2-1 . 16 TRBV10-1 . TGCGCCAGCAGTGAAAGGGGAGGCCCTTACGACAATGAGCAGTTCTTC CASSERGGPYDNEQFF